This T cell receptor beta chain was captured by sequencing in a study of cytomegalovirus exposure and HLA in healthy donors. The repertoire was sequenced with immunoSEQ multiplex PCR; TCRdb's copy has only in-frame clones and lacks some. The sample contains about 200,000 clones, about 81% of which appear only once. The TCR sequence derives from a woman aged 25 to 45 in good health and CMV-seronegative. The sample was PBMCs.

The CDR3 region is CASSLGGAQPQHF. The CDR3 DNA reads as TGCGCCAGCAGTCTTGGGGGGGCTCAGCCCCAGCATTTT. This chain uses TRBV10-2 with TRBJ1-5; tentatively, D is TRBD1 (6 bases). Germline-derived CDR1 and CDR2 are WSHSY and SAAADI. V was shortened by 5 bases and J by 6 bases, with 11 bases between the two germline ends. The CDR3 extends over 13 amino acids.